This TCR beta chain appears in the sequencing data of a study of T cell repertoires in cytomegalovirus infection. This clonotype was observed a few times. Its antigen is not known. With 1 base clipped from V and 6 bases from J, the junction kept 3 bases outside the gene matches. The CDR3 length is 13 residues. Germline V gene lookup returns CDR1 SEHNR and CDR2 FQNEAQ (reference sequence). MiXCR was run by TCRdb on the reads, yielding one entry per CDR3 protein. The table shows around 900,000 distinct CDR3 sequences, with approximately 31% occurring only once. Here the sequenced sample was cultured CD8+ T cells from PBMCs, taken from culture after CMV antigen stimulation. This TCR was sampled from a human donor in good health (CMV status not recorded). Some clones in this sample may be carry-over from other donors' samples. V gene TRBV7-9 combines with J gene TRBJ2-7; 7 bases line up with TRBD1. CDR3 protein: CASSLEGAREQYV. CDR3 nucleotide sequence: TGTGCCAGCAGCTTAGAGGGGGCTCGCGAGCAGTACGTC.